The following is a T cell receptor (beta chain) sequence with its context. Its antigen is undetermined. Clones were sequenced by immunoSEQ multiplex PCR, and TCRdb holds only the in-frame ones, with some missing. The repertoire holds some 130,000 clones, 80% to 90% seen once, with about 2.1% in the top ten. The sample originates from a study of cytotoxic CD8 clonotypes in ibrutinib-treated CLL. Study information: Following a median 12 months of treatment, with a range of 6 to 36, response samples were taken. The samples contained 255,043 productive templates on average. They also contained an average of about 91,000 productive rearrangements. Study-wide points: Pretreatment clonality was elevated relative to age-matched healthy donors and paralleled circulating CD8+ T-cell counts.

The germline CDR1 and CDR2 sequences are MDHEN and SYDVKM. V dropped 9 bases and J dropped 3 bases, with 12 bases sitting between them. The CDR3 has 12 amino acids. The source material was PBMCs, sampled after 24 months of ibrutinib treatment. The J gene is TRBJ2-7, the V gene TRBV28; perhaps TRBD1 as D (5 bases). The sequence was collected from a human donor with chronic lymphocytic leukemia. The CDR3: CASLRVNYEQYF. CDR3 sequence (DNA): TGTGCCAGTCTCAGGGTTAACTACGAGCAGTACTTC.